Included here is one T cell receptor beta chain sequence, with context. Its matching antigen is unknown. These data belong to a study of T cells in localized non-small cell lung cancer. General study results and limits: Longer overall survival was associated with a higher density of T cells in the blood. Adjacent uninvolved lung had the highest clonality, suggesting focused antigen responses. When the top 100 tumor clones were examined, a median approximately 62 of them also appeared in the adjacent lung, which was paired and uninvolved.

Germline V gene sequence: CDR1 SGHAT, CDR2 FQDESV (reference sequence). CDR3 size: 15 residues. The trim removed 0 bases at V and 2 bases at J, leaving 3 bases unmatched. The repertoire was sequenced with immunoSEQ multiplex PCR; TCRdb's copy has only in-frame clones and lacks some. Among roughly 18,000 clones, roughly four fifths were seen once, and the ten largest hold roughly 27%. The sequence was collected from a female donor older than 55 with stage I lung adenocarcinoma. V is TRBV11-1 and J is TRBJ1-1, with 7 positions matching TRBD1. The source was peripheral blood, collected before any cancer treatment. CDR3 protein: CASSLAGQLNTEAFF. The CDR3 bases are TGTGCCAGCAGCTTAGCGGGACAGCTTAACACTGAAGCTTTCTTT.